This TCR beta chain stems from a study of human T cells and chemical hapten exposure. About the research overall: Minor volume differences among pooled libraries chiefly drove per-sample TCR yield variation. General study results and limits: Patch test score was positively correlated with the counts of TCRs that had expanded at PT1. Each of the donors had alopecia, so their immune responses may not resemble those of healthy people.

TCRdb itself ran the RACE reads through MiXCR, one entry per CDR3 protein. The sample lists over 50,000 distinct CDR3 sequences, roughly a tenth occurring once. As to time point: pre-sensitization, week 0. Sample treatment: therapeutic diphenylcyclopropenone sensitization with weekly scalp DPC. The authors extracted total RNA from unfractionated whole blood. This CDR3 has 14 residues. Germline CDR1 is MNHEY and CDR2 is SVGEGT. Germline trimming cut 6 bases from V and 4 bases from J; bases unmatched to any gene: 8. Many counts were recorded for this clonotype. The target antigen is unknown. Specimen: whole blood, collected in connection with sensitization to the hapten diphenylcyclopropenone (DPC). The chain combines TRBV6-2 or TRBV6-3 with TRBJ1-1; 7 bases agree with TRBD1. This receptor was taken from a woman aged 25-40 years with alopecia areata. Some clones in this sample may be carry-over from other donors' samples. CDR3 in DNA: TGTGCCAGCAGCCGACAGGGTCGTACCACTGAAGCTTTCTTT. Translated: CASSRQGRTTEAFF.